Listed here is a single T cell receptor (beta chain). Profiling relied on immunoSEQ multiplex PCR, and the TCRdb table lists in-frame clones only, not all of them. The table lists 100,000 to 120,000 clones, roughly 89% of them singletons, with approximately 1.9% in the top ten. These data are taken from a study of cytomegalovirus exposure and HLA in healthy donors. The V gene's germline CDR1 is SGDLS and CDR2 YYNGEE. This CDR3 has 15 residues. The trim removed 0 bases at V and 6 bases at J, leaving 2 bases unmatched. This clonotype originated in a woman between 18 and 29 years old in good health and CMV-seronegative. This sequence joins TRBV9 and TRBJ2-1; 11 nucleotides align to TRBD2. The sample comprised PBMCs. The CDR3 DNA reads as TGTGCCAGCAGCGTAGTAGCGGGGGGGAGCAATGAGCAGTTCTTC. Translated, it gives CASSVVAGGSNEQFF.